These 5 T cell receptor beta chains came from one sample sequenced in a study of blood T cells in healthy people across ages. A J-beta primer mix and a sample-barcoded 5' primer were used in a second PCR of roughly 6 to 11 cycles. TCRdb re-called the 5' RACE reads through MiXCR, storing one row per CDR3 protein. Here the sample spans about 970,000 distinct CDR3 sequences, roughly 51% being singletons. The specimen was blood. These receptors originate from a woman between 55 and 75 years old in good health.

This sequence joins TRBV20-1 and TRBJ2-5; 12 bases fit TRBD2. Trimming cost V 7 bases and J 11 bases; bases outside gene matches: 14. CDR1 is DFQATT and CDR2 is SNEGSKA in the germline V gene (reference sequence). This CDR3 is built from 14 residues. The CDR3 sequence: CSVLAGGSHNEQYF. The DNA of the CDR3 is TGCAGTGTCCTAGCGGGAGGGAGCCACAATGAGCAGTACTTC.

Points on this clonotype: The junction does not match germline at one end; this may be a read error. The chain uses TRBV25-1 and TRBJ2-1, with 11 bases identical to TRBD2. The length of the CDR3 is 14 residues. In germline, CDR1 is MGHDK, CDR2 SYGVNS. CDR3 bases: TGTGCCGGCAGTGACTCGGGGACTAGCGGAGAGCAGTTCTTC. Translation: CAGSDSGTSGEQFF.

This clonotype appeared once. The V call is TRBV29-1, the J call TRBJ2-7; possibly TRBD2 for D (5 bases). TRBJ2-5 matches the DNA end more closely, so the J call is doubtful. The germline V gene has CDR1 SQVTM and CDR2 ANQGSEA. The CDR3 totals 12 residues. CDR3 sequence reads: CSVKGESETQYF. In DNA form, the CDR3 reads TGCAGCGTCAAGGGAGAGTCAGAGACCCAGTACTTC.

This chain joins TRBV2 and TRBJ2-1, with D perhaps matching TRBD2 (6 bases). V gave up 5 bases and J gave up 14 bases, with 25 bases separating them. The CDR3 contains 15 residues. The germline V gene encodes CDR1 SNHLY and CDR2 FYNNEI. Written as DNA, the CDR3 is TGTGCCAGCAGTCCGGAGGAAGGGCGGGGTACCCGCAAGTTCTTC. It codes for CASSPEEGRGTRKFF. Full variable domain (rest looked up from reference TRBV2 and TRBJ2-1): EPEVTQTPSHQVTQMGQEVILRCVPISNHLYFYWYRQILGQKVEFLVSFYNNEISEKSEIFDDQFSVERPDGSNFTLKIRSTKLEDSAMYFCASSPEEGRGTRKFFGPGTRLTVL.

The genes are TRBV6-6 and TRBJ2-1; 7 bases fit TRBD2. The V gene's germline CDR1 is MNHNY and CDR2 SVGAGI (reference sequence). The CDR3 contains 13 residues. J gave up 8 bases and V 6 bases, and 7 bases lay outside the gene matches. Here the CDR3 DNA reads TGTGCCAGCAGAACGCGGGGAGGGCATGAGCAGTTCTTC. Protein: CASRTRGGHEQFF.